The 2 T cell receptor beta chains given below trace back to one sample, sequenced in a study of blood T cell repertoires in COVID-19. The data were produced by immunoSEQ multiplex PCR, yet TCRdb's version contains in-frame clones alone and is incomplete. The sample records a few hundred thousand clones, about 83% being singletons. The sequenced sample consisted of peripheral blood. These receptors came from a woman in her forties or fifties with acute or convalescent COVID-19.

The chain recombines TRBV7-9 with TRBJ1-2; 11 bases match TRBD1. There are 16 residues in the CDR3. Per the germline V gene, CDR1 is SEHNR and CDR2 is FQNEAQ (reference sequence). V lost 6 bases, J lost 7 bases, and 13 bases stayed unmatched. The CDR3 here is CASRQNPGQGDSGYTF. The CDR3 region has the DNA TGTGCCAGCAGACAGAATCCGGGACAGGGGGACTCTGGCTACACCTTC. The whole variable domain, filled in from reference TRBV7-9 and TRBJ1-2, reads DTGVSQNPRHKITKRGQNVTFRCDPISEHNRLYWYRQTLGQGPEFLTYFQNEAQLEKSRLLSDRFSAERPKGSFSTLEIQRTEQGDSAMYLCASRQNPGQGDSGYTFGSGTRLTVV.

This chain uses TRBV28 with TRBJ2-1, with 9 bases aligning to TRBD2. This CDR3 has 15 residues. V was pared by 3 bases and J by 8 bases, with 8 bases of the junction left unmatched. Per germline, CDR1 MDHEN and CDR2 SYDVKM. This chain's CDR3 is CASSLGGRAVYEQFF. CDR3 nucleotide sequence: TGTGCCAGCAGTTTGGGCGGGAGGGCCGTCTATGAGCAGTTCTTC. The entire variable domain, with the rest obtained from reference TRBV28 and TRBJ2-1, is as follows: DVKVTQSSRYLVKRTGEKVFLECVQDMDHENMFWYRQDPGLGLRLIYFSYDVKMKEKGDIPEGYSVSREKKERFSLILESASTNQTSMYLCASSLGGRAVYEQFFGPGTRLTVL.